Reported below is one T cell receptor beta chain. PBMC were collected before vaccination, two weeks after the third vaccination, and at progression. The data derive from a study of glioma-infiltrating T cells after dendritic cell vaccination. From germline, CDR1 is SGHRS and CDR2 YFSETQ. With 4 bases clipped from V and 6 bases from J, the junction kept 8 bases outside the gene matches. This CDR3 comprises 14 residues. The repertoire was sequenced with immunoSEQ multiplex PCR; TCRdb's copy has only in-frame clones and lacks some. The table includes under 100,000 clones, roughly 84% detected once. Sequencing was performed on blood, taken before dendritic cell vaccination. The chain combines TRBV5-1 with TRBJ1-2; 8 bases align to TRBD1. This sequence originates from a human donor with glioblastoma. The CDR3 loop is CASSSTGQVDGYTF. CDR3 sequence (DNA): TGCGCCAGCAGCAGCACGGGACAGGTGGATGGCTACACCTTC. Together with reference TRBV5-1 and TRBJ1-2, the CDR3 gives the full variable domain: KAGVTQTPRYLIKTRGQQVTLSCSPISGHRSVSWYQQTPGQGLQFLFEYFSETQRNKGNFPGRFSGRQFSNSRSEMNVSTLELGDSALYLCASSSTGQVDGYTFGSGTRLTVV.